This T cell receptor (beta chain) was sequenced in a study of identical twins. With respect to this clonotype: The antigen remains undetermined.

Points from the study as a whole: A cross-sectional statistical analysis, not follow-up of the same donors, supported the conclusions. It was out-of-frame TCR alpha sharing in monozygotic twins that models underestimated. Whereas memory repertoires showed no such difference, abundant cord blood beta clonotypes carried fewer insertions.

The J segment lost 5 bases and the V segment lost 2 bases, leaving 4 bases of the junction unmatched. The CDR3 runs to 15 residues. With template switching, a universal primer site was added, and the cDNA carried unique molecular identifiers. TCRdb used MiXCR to reprocess the 5' RACE reads, holding one entry per CDR3 protein. This table has roughly 1,500,000 distinct CDR3 sequences, 32% appearing once. Sequenced input: cord blood. This chain uses TRBV12-3 or TRBV12-4 with TRBJ2-3; 10 bases agree with TRBD2. The sequence was obtained from a newborn girl in good health. The CDR3 protein is CASSLLAGEGDTQYF. The CDR3, as DNA: TGTGCCAGCAGTTTACTAGCGGGAGAAGGAGATACGCAGTATTTT.